Here is one T cell receptor beta chain with its context. CD45RO negativity and positive selection for CCR7 defined naive CD8 cells, a population that excluded terminally differentiated effector memory CD45RA+ cells. Repertoires were generated with immunoSEQ multiplex PCR, while TCRdb's copy carries only in-frame clones and drops some. The repertoire includes about 2.1 million clones, around 93% of them detected once, and less than 2% sits in the top ten. This record comes from a study of shared clonotypes between healthy human individuals. J lost 7 bases, V lost 2 bases, and 7 bases had no gene match. The germline V gene encodes CDR1 SQVTM and CDR2 ANQGSEA. The CDR3 spans 14 residues.

The chain couples TRBV29-1 to TRBJ2-1; 8 bases fit TRBD1. Specimen: naive CD8+ T cells from PBMCs. The sequence was collected from a man aged 18 to 35 in good health. Some clones in this sample may be carry-over from other donors' samples. In nucleotides, the CDR3 is TGCAGCGTTGAACCGGGACAGGCGCGGAATGAGCAGTTCTTC. It is translated as CSVEPGQARNEQFF.